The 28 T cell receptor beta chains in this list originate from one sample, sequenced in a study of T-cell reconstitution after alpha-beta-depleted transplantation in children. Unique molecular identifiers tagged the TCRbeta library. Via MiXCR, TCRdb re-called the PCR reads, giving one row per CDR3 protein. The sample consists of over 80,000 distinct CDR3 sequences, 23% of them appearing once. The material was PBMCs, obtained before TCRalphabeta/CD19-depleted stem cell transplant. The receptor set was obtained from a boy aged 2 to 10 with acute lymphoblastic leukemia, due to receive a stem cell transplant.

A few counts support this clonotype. The CDR3 region is CASSQGGGRNQPQHF. CDR3 sequence (DNA): TGCGCCAGCAGCCAAGGTGGGGGGCGAAATCAGCCCCAGCATTTT. The chain links TRBV4-1 to TRBJ1-5, with D maybe TRBD1 (6 bases). CDR1 is MGHRA and CDR2 is YSYEKL in the germline V gene. V was trimmed by 1 base and J by 4 bases, leaving 11 bases between them. The CDR3 is 15 amino acids.

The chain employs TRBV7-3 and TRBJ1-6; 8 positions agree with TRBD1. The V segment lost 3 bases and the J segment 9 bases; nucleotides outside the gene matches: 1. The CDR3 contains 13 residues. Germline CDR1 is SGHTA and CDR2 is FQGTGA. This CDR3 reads CASSFDRGSPLHF. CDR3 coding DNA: TGTGCCAGCAGCTTCGACAGGGGTTCACCCCTCCACTTT.

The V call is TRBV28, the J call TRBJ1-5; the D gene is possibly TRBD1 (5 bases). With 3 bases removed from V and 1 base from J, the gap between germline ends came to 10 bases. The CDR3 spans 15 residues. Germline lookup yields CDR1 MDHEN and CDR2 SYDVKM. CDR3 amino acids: CASSFQGESNQPQHF. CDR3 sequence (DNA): TGTGCCAGCAGTTTTCAGGGCGAGAGCAATCAGCCCCAGCATTTT.

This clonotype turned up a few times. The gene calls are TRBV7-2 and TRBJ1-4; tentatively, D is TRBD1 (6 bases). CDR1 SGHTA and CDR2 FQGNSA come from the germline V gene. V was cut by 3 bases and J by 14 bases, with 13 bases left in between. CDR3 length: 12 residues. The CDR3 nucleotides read TGTGCCAGCAGCTTTATAGGGGGTCTCCTGTTTTTT. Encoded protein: CASSFIGGLLFF.

This CDR3 is CATSRVMGQGRVETQYF. In DNA, the CDR3 is TGTGCCACCAGCAGGGTCATGGGACAGGGTAGAGTAGAGACCCAGTACTTC. This sequence joins TRBV15 and TRBJ2-5, with 9 bases identical to TRBD1. CDR1 is LNHNV, CDR2 YYDKDF, per germline (reference sequence). The junction had 12 bases not matched to a gene; V was cut back by 3 bases and J by 4 bases. This CDR3 has 17 amino acids.

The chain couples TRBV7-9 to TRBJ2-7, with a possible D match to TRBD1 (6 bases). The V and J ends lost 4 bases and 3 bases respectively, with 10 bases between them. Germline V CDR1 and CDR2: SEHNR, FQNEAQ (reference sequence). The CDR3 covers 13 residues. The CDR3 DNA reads TGTGCCAGCAGCTCCGACAGGAACTACGAGCAGTACTTC. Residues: CASSSDRNYEQYF.

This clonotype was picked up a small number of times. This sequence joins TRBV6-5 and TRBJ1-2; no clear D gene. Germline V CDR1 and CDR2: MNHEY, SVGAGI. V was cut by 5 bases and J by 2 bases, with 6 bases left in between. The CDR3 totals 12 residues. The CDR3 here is CASSAGNYGYTF. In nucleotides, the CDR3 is TGTGCCAGCAGTGCCGGGAACTATGGCTACACCTTC.

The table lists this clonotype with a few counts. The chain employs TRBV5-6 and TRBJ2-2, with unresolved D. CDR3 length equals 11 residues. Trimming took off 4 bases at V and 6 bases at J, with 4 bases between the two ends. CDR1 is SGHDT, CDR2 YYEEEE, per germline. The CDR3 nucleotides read TGTGCCAGCAGCAGGGCCGGGGAGCTGTTTTTT. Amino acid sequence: CASSRAGELFF.

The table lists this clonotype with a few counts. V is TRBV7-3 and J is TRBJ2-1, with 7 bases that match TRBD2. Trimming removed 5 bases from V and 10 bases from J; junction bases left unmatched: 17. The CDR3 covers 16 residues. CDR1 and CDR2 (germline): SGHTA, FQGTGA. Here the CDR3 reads CASSPNRASGGAEQFF. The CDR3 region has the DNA TGTGCCAGCAGCCCCAATAGGGCTAGCGGAGGGGCCGAGCAGTTCTTC.

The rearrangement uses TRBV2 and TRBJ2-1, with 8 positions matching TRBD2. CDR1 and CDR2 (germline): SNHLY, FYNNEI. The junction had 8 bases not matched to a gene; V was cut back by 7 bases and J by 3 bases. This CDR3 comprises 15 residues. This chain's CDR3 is CASILGGTSYNEQFF. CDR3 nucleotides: TGTGCCAGCATCCTGGGGGGGACTAGCTACAATGAGCAGTTCTTC. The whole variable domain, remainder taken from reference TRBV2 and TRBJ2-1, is EPEVTQTPSHQVTQMGQEVILRCVPISNHLYFYWYRQILGQKVEFLVSFYNNEISEKSEIFDDQFSVERPDGSNFTLKIRSTKLEDSAMYFCASILGGTSYNEQFFGPGTRLTVL.

CDR3 region: CASSPRTGRYEQYF. The CDR3 coding sequence is TGTGCCAGCAGCCCAAGGACAGGGAGGTACGAGCAGTACTTC. V usage is TRBV14 and J usage is TRBJ2-7; 8 bases line up with TRBD1. This CDR3 has 14 amino acids. Losses at the gene ends were 4 bases for V and 4 bases for J; bases not matched to a gene: 6. Germline V gives CDR1 SGHDN, CDR2 FVKESK.

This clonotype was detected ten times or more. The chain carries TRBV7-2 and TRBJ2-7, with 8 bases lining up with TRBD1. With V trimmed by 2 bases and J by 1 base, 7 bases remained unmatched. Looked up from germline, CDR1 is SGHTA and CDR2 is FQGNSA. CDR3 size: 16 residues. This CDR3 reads CASSLRTGSISYEQYF. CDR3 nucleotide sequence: TGTGCCAGCAGCTTAAGGACAGGGAGCATATCCTACGAGCAGTACTTC.

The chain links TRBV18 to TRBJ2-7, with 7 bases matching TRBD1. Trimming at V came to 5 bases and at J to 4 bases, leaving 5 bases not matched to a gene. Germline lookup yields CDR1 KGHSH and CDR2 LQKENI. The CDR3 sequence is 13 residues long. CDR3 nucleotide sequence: TGTGCCAGCTCATCATCACAGGGGTACGAGCAGTACTTC. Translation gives CASSSSQGYEQYF. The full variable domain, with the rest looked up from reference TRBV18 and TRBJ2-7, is NAGVMQNPRHLVRRRGQEARLRCSPMKGHSHVYWYRQLPEEGLKFMVYLQKENIIDESGMPKERFSAEFPKEGPSILRIQQVVRGDSAAYFCASSSSQGYEQYFGPGTRLTVT.

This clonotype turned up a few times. In DNA form, the CDR3 reads TGTGCCAGCTCACCAGAGATCACTGAAGCTTTCTTT. Its protein product is CASSPEITEAFF. This sequence joins TRBV18 and TRBJ1-1; D remains ambiguous. Trimming pared 2 bases from V and 4 bases from J, leaving 5 bases between. Germline V CDR1 and CDR2: KGHSH, LQKENI. The CDR3 contains 12 residues. Based on the CDR3 plus reference TRBV18 and TRBJ1-1, the full variable domain is NAGVMQNPRHLVRRRGQEARLRCSPMKGHSHVYWYRQLPEEGLKFMVYLQKENIIDESGMPKERFSAEFPKEGPSILRIQQVVRGDSAAYFCASSPEITEAFFGQGTRLTVV.

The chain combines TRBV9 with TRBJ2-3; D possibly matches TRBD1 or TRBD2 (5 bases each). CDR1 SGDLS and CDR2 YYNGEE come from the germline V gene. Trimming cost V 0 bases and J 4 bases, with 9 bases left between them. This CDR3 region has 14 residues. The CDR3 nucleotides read TGTGCCAGCAGCGTAGGGGACGGAGCAGATACGCAGTATTTT. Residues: CASSVGDGADTQYF.

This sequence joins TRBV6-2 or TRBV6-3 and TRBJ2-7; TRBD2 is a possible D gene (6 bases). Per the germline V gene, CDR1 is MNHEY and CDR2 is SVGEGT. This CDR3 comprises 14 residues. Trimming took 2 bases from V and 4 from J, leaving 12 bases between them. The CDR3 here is CASSYGGGHYEQYF. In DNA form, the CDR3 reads TGTGCCAGCAGTTACGGGGGAGGCCATTACGAGCAGTACTTC.

The CDR3 DNA reads as TGTGCCAGCAGCTTAACTGTGTCGAGCGAGCAGTACTTC. Protein product: CASSLTVSSEQYF. The chain is built from TRBV7-3 and TRBJ2-7; D is unclear. With 0 bases removed from V and 6 bases from J, the gap between germline ends came to 9 bases. The CDR3 extends over 13 amino acids. Germline CDR1 reads SGHTA; CDR2 reads FQGTGA.

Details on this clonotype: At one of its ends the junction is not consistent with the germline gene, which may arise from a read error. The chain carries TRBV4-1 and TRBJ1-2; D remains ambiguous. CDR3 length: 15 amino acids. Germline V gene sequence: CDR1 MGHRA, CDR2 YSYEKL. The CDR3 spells CASSLQVPVNYGFTF. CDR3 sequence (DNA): TGCGCCAGCAGCCTTCAGGTCCCGGTAAACTATGGCTTCACCTTC.

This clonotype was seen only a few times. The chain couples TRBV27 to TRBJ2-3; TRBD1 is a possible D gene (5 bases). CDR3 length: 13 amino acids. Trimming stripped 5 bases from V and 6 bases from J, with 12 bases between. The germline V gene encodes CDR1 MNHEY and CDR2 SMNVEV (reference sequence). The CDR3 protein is CASSPRNRDTQYF. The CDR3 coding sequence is TGTGCCAGCAGTCCCAGAAACAGGGATACGCAGTATTTT.

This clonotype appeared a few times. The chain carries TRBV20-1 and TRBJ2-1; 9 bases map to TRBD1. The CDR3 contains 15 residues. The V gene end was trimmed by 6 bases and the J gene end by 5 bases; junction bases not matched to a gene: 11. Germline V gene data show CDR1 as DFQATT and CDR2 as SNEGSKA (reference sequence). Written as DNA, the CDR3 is TGCAGTGCCCTTCCCCCCGGGACAGGGAACAATGAGCAGTTCTTC. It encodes CSALPPGTGNNEQFF.

The CDR3 sequence is CASSYDRDYNEQFF. The CDR3 nucleotides read TGTGCCAGTAGTTATGACAGAGATTACAATGAGCAGTTCTTC. V gene TRBV19 combines with J gene TRBJ2-1; possible D gene TRBD1, 5 bases. This CDR3 region has 14 residues. The V gene's germline CDR1 is LNHDA and CDR2 SQIVND (reference sequence). The ends were cut back, 5 bases at V and 4 bases at J, with 12 bases in the middle. Full variable domain (rest looked up from reference TRBV19 and TRBJ2-1): DGGITQSPKYLFRKEGQNVTLSCEQNLNHDAMYWYRQDPGQGLRLIYYSQIVNDFQKGDIAEGYSVSREKKESFPLTVTSAQKNPTAFYLCASSYDRDYNEQFFGPGTRLTVL.

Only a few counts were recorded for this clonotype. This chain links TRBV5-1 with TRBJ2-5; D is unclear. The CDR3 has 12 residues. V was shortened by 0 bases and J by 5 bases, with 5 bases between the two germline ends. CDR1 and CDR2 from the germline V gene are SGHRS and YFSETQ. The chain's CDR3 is CASSLASETQYF. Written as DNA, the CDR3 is TGCGCCAGCAGCTTGGCCTCGGAGACCCAGTACTTC.

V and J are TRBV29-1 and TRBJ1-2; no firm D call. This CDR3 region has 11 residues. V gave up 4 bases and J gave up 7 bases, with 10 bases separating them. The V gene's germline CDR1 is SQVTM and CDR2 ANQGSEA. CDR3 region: CSVGGEGGYTF. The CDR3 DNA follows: TGCAGCGTTGGCGGGGAGGGTGGCTACACCTTC. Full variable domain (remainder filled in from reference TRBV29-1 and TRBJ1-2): SAVISQKPSRDICQRGTSLTIQCQVDSQVTMMFWYRQQPGQSLTLIATANQGSEATYESGFVIDKFPISRPNLTFSTLTVSNMSPEDSSIYLCSVGGEGGYTFGSGTRLTVV.

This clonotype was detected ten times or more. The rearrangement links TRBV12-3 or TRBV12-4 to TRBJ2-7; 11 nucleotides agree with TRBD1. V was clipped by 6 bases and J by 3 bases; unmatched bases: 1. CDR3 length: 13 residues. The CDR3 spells CASSGTGGYEQYF. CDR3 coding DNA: TGTGCCAGCAGCGGGACAGGGGGCTACGAGCAGTACTTC.

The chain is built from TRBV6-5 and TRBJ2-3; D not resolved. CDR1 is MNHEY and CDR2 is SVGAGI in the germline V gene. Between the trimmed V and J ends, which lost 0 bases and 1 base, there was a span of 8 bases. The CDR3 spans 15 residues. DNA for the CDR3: TGTGCCAGCAGTTACTCAGGAACCCGCACAGATACGCAGTATTTT. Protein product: CASSYSGTRTDTQYF.

The CDR3 DNA reads TGTGCCAGCCGGGACCCTGGGCTCTACAATGAGCAGTTCTTC. It encodes CASRDPGLYNEQFF. The chain recombines TRBV25-1 with TRBJ2-1, with D perhaps matching TRBD1 or TRBD2 (5 bases each). Per germline, CDR1 MGHDK and CDR2 SYGVNS. The V end was cut by 8 bases, the J end by 3 bases, with 14 bases between. The CDR3 sequence is 14 residues long.

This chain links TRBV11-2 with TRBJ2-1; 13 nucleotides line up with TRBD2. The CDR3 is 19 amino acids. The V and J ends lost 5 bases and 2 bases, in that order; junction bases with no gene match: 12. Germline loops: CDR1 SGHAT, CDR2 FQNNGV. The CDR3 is CASSHAFPTSGGPYNEQFF. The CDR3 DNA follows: TGTGCCAGCAGCCACGCCTTTCCGACTAGCGGGGGGCCCTACAATGAGCAGTTCTTC.

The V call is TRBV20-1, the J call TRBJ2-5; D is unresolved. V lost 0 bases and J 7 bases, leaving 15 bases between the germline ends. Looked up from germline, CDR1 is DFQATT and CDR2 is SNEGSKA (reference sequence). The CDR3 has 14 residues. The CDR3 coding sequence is TGCAGTGCTAGAGACGTGTTGGCTACGGCGACCCAGTACTTC. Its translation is CSARDVLATATQYF.